This is a list of T cell receptor beta chains from one sample in a study of control samples from healthy donors and cancer patients. Assay: immunoSEQ multiplex PCR; the TCRdb copy retains only in-frame clones and omits some. The sample has 95,000 to 150,000 clones, approximately 92% seen once. The material sequenced was PBMCs. These receptors were taken from a man aged 80 or over with head and neck cancer. CDR3s include the opening cysteine and the closing phenylalanine or tryptophan. Fields, in order: CDR3 length, J gene, D gene, V gene, clone size, CDR3 DNA, CDR3 protein. D genes are given only for firm matches. Rows may omit the clone size; those that give it use once, few, many or a size class.

cdr3_length: 16; j_call: TRBJ1-4; d_call: .; v_call: TRBV27; clone_size: .; cdr3_nt: TGTGCCAGCAGTCCCCCAACAGGCCCCAGGATTGAAAAACTGTTTTTT; cdr3_aa: CASSPPTGPRIEKLFF
cdr3_length: 16; j_call: TRBJ2-1; d_call: .; v_call: TRBV10-2; clone_size: .; cdr3_nt: TGCGCCAGCAGACTTAACCTAGCACCAGCTGCAGATGAGCAGTTCTTC; cdr3_aa: CASRLNLAPAADEQFF
cdr3_length: 17; j_call: TRBJ1-2; d_call: TRBD1; v_call: TRBV7-2; clone_size: .; cdr3_nt: TGTGCCAGTCGCCTGAGGGACAGGGGATATTGGACCTATGGCTACACCTTC; cdr3_aa: CASRLRDRGYWTYGYTF
cdr3_length: 16; j_call: TRBJ1-1; d_call: .; v_call: TRBV6-5; clone_size: .; cdr3_nt: TGTGCCAGCAGTTCGGCCGCCGGGCAGGGTATCGGTGAAGCTTTCTTT; cdr3_aa: CASSSAAGQGIGEAFF
cdr3_length: 16; j_call: TRBJ1-5; d_call: .; v_call: TRBV6-1; clone_size: few; cdr3_nt: TGTGCCAGCAGTGAATTAGAGGACAGAGCCCATCAGCCCCAGCATTTT; cdr3_aa: CASSELEDRAHQPQHF
cdr3_length: 12; j_call: TRBJ1-6; d_call: .; v_call: TRBV10-3; clone_size: .; cdr3_nt: TGTGCCGCCACGGGACCGGCCGAACCCCTCCACTTT; cdr3_aa: CAATGPAEPLHF
cdr3_length: 17; j_call: TRBJ1-1; d_call: .; v_call: TRBV19; clone_size: few; cdr3_nt: TGTGCCAGTAGTATAGATAGGGACGGCAGAACGAACACTGAAGCTTTCTTT; cdr3_aa: CASSIDRDGRTNTEAFF
cdr3_length: 15; j_call: TRBJ1-6; d_call: TRBD1; v_call: TRBV5-4; clone_size: .; cdr3_nt: TGTGCCAGCAGCCCGCCGGGACAGCCAAATTCACCCCTCCACTTT; cdr3_aa: CASSPPGQPNSPLHF
cdr3_length: 14; j_call: TRBJ1-1; d_call: .; v_call: TRBV6-5; clone_size: .; cdr3_nt: TGTGCCACTTCCCTGATGGGGGGCCCTGATGAAGCTTTCTTT; cdr3_aa: CATSLMGGPDEAFF
cdr3_length: 15; j_call: TRBJ1-3; d_call: .; v_call: TRBV5-4; clone_size: .; cdr3_nt: TGTGCCAGCAGCTTGACTGGCCCTAGTGGAAACACCATATATTTT; cdr3_aa: CASSLTGPSGNTIYF